These T cell receptor beta chains were read from a single sample in a study of CD8 T cells in ankylosing spondylitis. TCRdb re-derived calls from the 5' RACE reads in MiXCR, one entry per CDR3 protein. The sample contains about 220,000 distinct CDR3 sequences, 5.5% to 7.5% of which appear only once. The source material was blood, either unsorted or a sorted T cell fraction (not recorded which). These receptors came from a male donor with ankylosing spondylitis. Each CDR3 is given with its conserved first and last residue. The D gene is left open where the match is weak. Only some rows state a clone size, as once, few, many or a class for expanded clones.

V gene	clone size	D gene	J gene	CDR3 protein	CDR3 DNA
TRBV7-2	-	-	TRBJ1-1	CASSWQRGRGTEAFF	TGTGCCAGCAGCTGGCAGCGCGGGAGGGGCACTGAAGCTTTCTTT
TRBV4-2	-	-	TRBJ2-7	CASSQGSGRTYEQYF	TGTGCCAGCAGCCAAGGTTCGGGGCGAACCTACGAGCAGTACTTC
TRBV5-1	-	-	TRBJ2-1	CASSFGTNEQFF	TGCGCCAGCAGCTTCGGTACAAATGAGCAGTTCTTC
TRBV7-9	few	TRBD1	TRBJ1-5	CASSPQGIGNQPQHF	TGTGCCAGCAGCCCACAGGGGATTGGAAATCAGCCCCAGCATTTT
TRBV21-1	medium-sized	-	TRBJ2-5	CASSKAHLGRETQYF	TGTGCCAGCAGCAAAGCGCACCTGGGCCGGGAGACCCAGTACTTC
TRBV29-1	few	TRBD1	TRBJ2-5	CSVRQGWQETQYF	TGCAGCGTTAGACAGGGGTGGCAAGAGACCCAGTACTTC
TRBV4-3	many	-	TRBJ2-2	CASSQDRALINTGELFF	TGCGCCAGCAGCCAAGATCGGGCCCTTATAAACACCGGGGAGCTGTTTTTT
TRBV11-2	-	TRBD1	TRBJ2-3	CASSPDRGGPDTQYF	TGTGCCAGCAGCCCCGACAGGGGGGGGCCAGATACGCAGTATTTT
TRBV7-9	-	-	TRBJ1-2	CASSSVGNGYTF	TGTGCCAGCAGCTCGGTTGGGAATGGCTACACCTTC
TRBV29-1	few	-	TRBJ2-1	CSVSGTEQFF	TGCAGCGTCTCCGGGACAGAGCAGTTCTTC
TRBV29-1	many	-	TRBJ2-3	CSAAGDTQYF	TGCAGCGCGGCTGGGGATACGCAGTATTTT
TRBV3-1	-	-	TRBJ1-4	CASSQRPGLWDEKLFF	TGTGCCAGCAGCCAAAGACCGGGACTCTGGGATGAAAAACTGTTTTTT
TRBV28	many	-	TRBJ2-2	CASSQQGSTGELFF	TGTGCCAGCAGTCAACAGGGAAGCACCGGGGAGCTGTTTTTT
TRBV20-1	many	-	TRBJ1-1	CSARDGLGQAPLEAFF	TGCAGTGCTAGAGATGGACTGGGGCAGGCCCCCCTTGAAGCTTTCTTT
TRBV7-9	many	-	TRBJ1-1	CASSLDGGVAFF	TGTGCCAGCAGCCTCGACGGGGGGGTAGCTTTCTTT
TRBV5-5	many	TRBD1	TRBJ2-1	CASSSNPGQVEFF	TGTGCCAGCAGCTCTAACCCTGGACAGGTTGAGTTCTTC
TRBV4-3	many	-	TRBJ1-5	CASSQFTNQPQHF	TGCGCCAGCAGCCAATTTACCAATCAGCCCCAGCATTTT
TRBV14	many	TRBD1	TRBJ2-3	CASSAGTGWPDTQYF	TGTGCCAGCAGCGCCGGGACAGGGTGGCCAGATACGCAGTATTTT
TRBV28	many	TRBD2	TRBJ2-7	CASSARLAGGSSYEQYF	TGTGCCAGCAGCGCTAGACTAGCGGGAGGTTCCTCCTACGAGCAGTACTTC
TRBV20-1	many	-	TRBJ1-2	CSARVRGDYGYTF	TGCAGTGCTAGAGTACGGGGAGACTATGGCTACACCTTC
TRBV29-1	many	TRBD1	TRBJ2-5	CSVPGQGAYQYF	TGCAGCGTGCCGGGACAGGGGGCTTATCAGTACTTC
TRBV12-3/TRBV12-4	many	-	TRBJ2-5	CASSLAYIQETQYF	TGTGCCAGCAGTTTAGCGTACATCCAAGAGACCCAGTACTTC
TRBV20-1	many	-	TRBJ2-5	CSATRRAGGGETQYF	TGCAGTGCAACGAGGAGGGCAGGGGGTGGAGAGACCCAGTACTTC
TRBV7-9	few	-	TRBJ2-7	CASRQGSSYEQYF	TGTGCCAGCAGACAGGGAAGCTCCTACGAGCAGTACTTC
TRBV4-3	few	-	TRBJ2-7	CASSQEPDGSYEQYF	TGCGCCAGCAGCCAAGAGCCGGACGGCTCCTACGAGCAGTACTTC
TRBV20-1	many	-	TRBJ2-7	CSARDPAAWSYEQYF	TGCAGTGCTAGAGATCCTGCGGCATGGTCCTACGAGCAGTACTTC
TRBV7-2	many	-	TRBJ1-5	CASSWGYSNQPQHF	TGTGCCAGCAGCTGGGGATATAGCAATCAGCCCCAGCATTTT
TRBV2	many	TRBD2	TRBJ2-1	CASSGTSGYNEQFF	TGTGCCAGCAGTGGGACTAGCGGTTACAATGAGCAGTTCTTC
TRBV11-1	many	TRBD2	TRBJ2-1	CASSLARGEEGVEVEQFF	TGTGCCAGCAGCTTAGCGCGGGGGGAAGAAGGTGTCGAAGTTGAGCAGTTCTTC
TRBV5-6	few	-	TRBJ2-1	CASSFGVSSYNEQFF	TGTGCCAGCAGCTTTGGGGTAAGCTCCTACAATGAGCAGTTCTTC
TRBV7-9	few	TRBD2	TRBJ2-1	CASSLAPGTSGNNEQFF	TGTGCCAGCAGCTTAGCCCCCGGGACTAGCGGAAACAATGAGCAGTTCTTC
TRBV6-5	many	-	TRBJ1-2	CASSPRTPRLTF	TGTGCCAGCAGTCCAAGGACCCCCCGACTCACCTTC
TRBV6-6	many	TRBD1	TRBJ1-2	CASSRDSYGYTF	TGTGCCAGCAGTAGGGACAGCTATGGCTACACCTTC
TRBV4-3	many	-	TRBJ2-3	CASSQDSGTGLTDTQYF	TGCGCCAGCAGCCAAGATAGCGGGACAGGGTTGACAGATACGCAGTATTTT
TRBV20-1	few	-	TRBJ1-5	CSARGLGVSNQPQHF	TGCAGTGCTAGAGGTTTAGGGGTTAGCAATCAGCCCCAGCATTTT
TRBV27	many	-	TRBJ1-6	CASSFIRVKGSPLHF	TGTGCCAGCAGTTTCATCAGGGTGAAGGGGTCACCCCTCCACTTT
TRBV27	many	TRBD2	TRBJ2-1	CASSPGTSGRGRQFF	TGTGCCAGCAGTCCGGGGACTAGCGGGAGGGGACGGCAGTTCTTC
TRBV7-9	many	-	TRBJ2-1	CASSAGTHEQFF	TGTGCCAGCAGTGCCGGGACTCATGAGCAGTTCTTC
TRBV7-6	many	-	TRBJ2-7	CASSPGQNYEQYF	TGTGCCAGCAGCCCGGGACAAAACTACGAGCAGTACTTC
TRBV4-1	-	-	TRBJ1-5	CASSPRDEGQPQHF	TGCGCCAGCAGCCCCCGGGACGAAGGGCAGCCCCAGCATTTT
TRBV7-9	many	-	TRBJ2-7	CASSHTGHSYEQYF	TGTGCCAGCAGTCATACAGGGCACTCCTACGAGCAGTACTTC
TRBV29-1	many	-	TRBJ1-1	CSVEDLTFTEAFF	TGCAGCGTTGAAGATTTAACGTTTACTGAAGCTTTCTTT
TRBV27	many	-	TRBJ2-1	CASSLSPLTSSPYNEQFF	TGTGCCAGCAGTTTATCGCCCCTTACTAGCAGCCCCTACAATGAGCAGTTCTTC
TRBV20-1	many	TRBD1	TRBJ1-2	CSAETRPDRRRGDGYTF	TGCAGTGCTGAAACACGACCGGACAGGAGACGGGGGGATGGCTACACCTTC
TRBV5-6	many	-	TRBJ1-2	CASSLVGDGYTF	TGTGCCAGCAGCCTTGTCGGGGATGGCTACACCTTC
TRBV11-2	few	TRBD1	TRBJ1-4	CASSTHRGSNEKLFF	TGTGCCAGCAGCACCCACAGGGGGAGTAATGAAAAACTGTTTTTT
TRBV14	-	-	TRBJ2-7	CASSHWGLHEQYF	TGTGCCAGCAGCCATTGGGGATTACACGAGCAGTACTTC
TRBV7-2	many	-	TRBJ1-1	CASSWTLTTEAFF	TGTGCCAGCAGCTGGACCCTTACGACTGAAGCTTTCTTT
TRBV7-9	many	-	TRBJ2-5	CASSSPRGMEETQYF	TGTGCCAGCAGCTCTCCTCGGGGGATGGAGGAGACCCAGTACTTC
TRBV25-1	-	-	TRBJ1-2	CASSESETFWGYTF	TGTGCCAGCAGTGAATCTGAGACCTTCTGGGGCTACACCTTC
TRBV5-1	-	-	TRBJ2-1	CASSLGSHNEQFF	TGCGCCAGCAGCTTAGGATCCCACAATGAGCAGTTCTTC
TRBV12-3/TRBV12-4	many	TRBD2	TRBJ2-7	CATSVGGGSYEQYF	TGTGCCACTTCAGTTGGGGGGGGATCCTACGAGCAGTACTTC
TRBV7-9	many	-	TRBJ2-5	CANNLPGPKETQYF	TGTGCCAACAACCTCCCGGGCCCTAAGGAGACCCAGTACTTC
TRBV6-4	few	TRBD1	TRBJ2-2	CASSNRGPTGELFF	TGTGCCAGCAGCAACAGGGGGCCCACCGGGGAGCTGTTTTTT
TRBV6-2/TRBV6-3	many	TRBD2	TRBJ2-7	CASSGGSREQYF	TGTGCCAGCAGCGGGGGGTCGCGCGAGCAGTACTTC
TRBV11-2	many	-	TRBJ2-7	CASNPGHPSYEQYF	TGTGCCAGCAACCCGGGACACCCCTCCTACGAGCAGTACTTC